This T cell receptor beta chain was observed in a study of blood T cells in healthy people across ages. A sample-barcoded 5' primer and a J-beta primer mix were used in a second PCR of roughly 7 to 11 cycles. A single record per CDR3 protein comes from TCRdb applying MiXCR to the 5' RACE reads. Among around 750,000 distinct CDR3 sequences listed, approximately 53% were seen once. The CDR3 length is 14 residues. V dropped 4 bases and J dropped 7 bases, with 14 bases sitting between them. CDR1 is KGHSH and CDR2 is LQKENI in the germline V gene. The gene calls are TRBV18 and TRBJ2-1, with D maybe TRBD2 (5 bases). The TCR originated in an elderly man in good health. The material sequenced was blood. The CDR3 here is CASSQGSWRNEQFF. The CDR3 DNA sequence: TGTGCCAGCTCACAAGGGAGCTGGAGGAATGAGCAGTTCTTC.